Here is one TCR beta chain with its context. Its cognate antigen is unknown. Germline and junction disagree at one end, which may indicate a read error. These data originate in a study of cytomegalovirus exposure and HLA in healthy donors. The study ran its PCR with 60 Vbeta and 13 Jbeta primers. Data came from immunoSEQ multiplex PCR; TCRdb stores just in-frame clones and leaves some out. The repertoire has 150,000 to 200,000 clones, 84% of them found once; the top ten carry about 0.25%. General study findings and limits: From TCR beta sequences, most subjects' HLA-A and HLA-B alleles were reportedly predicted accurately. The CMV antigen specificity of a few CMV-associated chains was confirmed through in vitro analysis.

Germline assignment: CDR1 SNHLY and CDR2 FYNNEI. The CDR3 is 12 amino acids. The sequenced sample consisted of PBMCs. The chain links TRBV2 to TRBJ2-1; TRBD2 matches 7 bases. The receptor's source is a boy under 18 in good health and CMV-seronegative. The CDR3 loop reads CASSIAGERGVF. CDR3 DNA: TGTGCCAGCAGTATTGCGGGAGAACGGGGCGTCTTC.